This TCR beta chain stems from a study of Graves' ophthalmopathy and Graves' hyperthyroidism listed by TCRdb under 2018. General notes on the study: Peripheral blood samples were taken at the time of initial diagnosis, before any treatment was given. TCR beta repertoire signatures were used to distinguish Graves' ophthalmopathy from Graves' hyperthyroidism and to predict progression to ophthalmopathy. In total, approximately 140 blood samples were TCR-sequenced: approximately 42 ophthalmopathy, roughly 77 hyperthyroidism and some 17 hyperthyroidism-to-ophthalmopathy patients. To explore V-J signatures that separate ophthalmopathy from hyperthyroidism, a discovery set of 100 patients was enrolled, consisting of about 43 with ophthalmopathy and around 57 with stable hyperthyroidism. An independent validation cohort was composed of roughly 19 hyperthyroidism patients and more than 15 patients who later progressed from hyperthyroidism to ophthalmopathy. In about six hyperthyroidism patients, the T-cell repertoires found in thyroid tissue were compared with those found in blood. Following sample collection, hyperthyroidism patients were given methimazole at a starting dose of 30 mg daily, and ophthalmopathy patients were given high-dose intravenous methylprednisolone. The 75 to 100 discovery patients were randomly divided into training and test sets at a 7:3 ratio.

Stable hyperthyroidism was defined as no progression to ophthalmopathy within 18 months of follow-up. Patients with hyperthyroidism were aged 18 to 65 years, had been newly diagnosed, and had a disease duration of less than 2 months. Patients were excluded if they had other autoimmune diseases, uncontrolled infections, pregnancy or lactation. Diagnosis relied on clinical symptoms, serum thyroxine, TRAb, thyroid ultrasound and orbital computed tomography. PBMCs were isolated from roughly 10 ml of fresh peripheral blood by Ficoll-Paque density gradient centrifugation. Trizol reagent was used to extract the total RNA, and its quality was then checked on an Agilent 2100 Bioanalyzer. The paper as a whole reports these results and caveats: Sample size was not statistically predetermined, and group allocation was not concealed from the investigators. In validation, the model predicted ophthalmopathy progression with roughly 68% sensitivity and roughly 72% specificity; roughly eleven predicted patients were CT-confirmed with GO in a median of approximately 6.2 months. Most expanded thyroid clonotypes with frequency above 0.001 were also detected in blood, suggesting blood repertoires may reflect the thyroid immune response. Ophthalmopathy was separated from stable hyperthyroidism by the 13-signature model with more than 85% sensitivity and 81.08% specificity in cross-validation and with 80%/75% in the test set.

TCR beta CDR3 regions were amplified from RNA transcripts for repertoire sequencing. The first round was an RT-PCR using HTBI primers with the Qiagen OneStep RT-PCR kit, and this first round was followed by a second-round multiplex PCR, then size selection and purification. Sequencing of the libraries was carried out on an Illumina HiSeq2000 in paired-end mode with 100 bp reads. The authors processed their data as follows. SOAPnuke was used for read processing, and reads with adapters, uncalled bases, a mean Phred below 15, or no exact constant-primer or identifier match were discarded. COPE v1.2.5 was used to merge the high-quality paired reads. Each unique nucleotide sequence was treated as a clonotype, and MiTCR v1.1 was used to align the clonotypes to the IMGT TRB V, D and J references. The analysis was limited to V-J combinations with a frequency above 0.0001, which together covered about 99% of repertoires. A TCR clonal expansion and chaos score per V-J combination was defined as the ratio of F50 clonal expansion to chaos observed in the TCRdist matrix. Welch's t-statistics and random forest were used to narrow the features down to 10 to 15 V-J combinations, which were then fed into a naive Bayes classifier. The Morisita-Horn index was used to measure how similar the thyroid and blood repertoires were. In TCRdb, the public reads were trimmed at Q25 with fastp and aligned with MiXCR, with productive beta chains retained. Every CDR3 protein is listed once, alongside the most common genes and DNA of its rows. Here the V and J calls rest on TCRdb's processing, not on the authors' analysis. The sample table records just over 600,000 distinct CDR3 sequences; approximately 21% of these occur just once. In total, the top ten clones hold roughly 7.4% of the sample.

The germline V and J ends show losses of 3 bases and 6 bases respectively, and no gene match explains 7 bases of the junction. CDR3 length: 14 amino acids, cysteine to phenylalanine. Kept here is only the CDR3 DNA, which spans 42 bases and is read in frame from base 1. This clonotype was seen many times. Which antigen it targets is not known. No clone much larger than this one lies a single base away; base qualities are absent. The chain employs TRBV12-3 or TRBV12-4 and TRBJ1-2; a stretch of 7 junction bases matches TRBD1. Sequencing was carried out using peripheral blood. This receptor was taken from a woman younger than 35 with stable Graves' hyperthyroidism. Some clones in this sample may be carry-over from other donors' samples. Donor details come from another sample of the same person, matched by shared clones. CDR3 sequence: CASSFQGQKDGYTF. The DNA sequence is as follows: TGTGCCAGCAGTTTCCAGGGACAGAAAGATGGCTACACCTTC.